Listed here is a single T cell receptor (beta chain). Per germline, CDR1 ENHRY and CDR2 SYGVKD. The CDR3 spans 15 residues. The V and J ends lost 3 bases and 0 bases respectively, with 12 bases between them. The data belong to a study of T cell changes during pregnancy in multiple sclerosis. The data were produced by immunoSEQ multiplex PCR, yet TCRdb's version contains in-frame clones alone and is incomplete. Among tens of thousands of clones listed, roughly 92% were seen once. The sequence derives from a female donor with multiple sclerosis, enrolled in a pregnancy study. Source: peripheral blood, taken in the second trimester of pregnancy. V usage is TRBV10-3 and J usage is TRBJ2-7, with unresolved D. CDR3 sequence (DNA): TGTGCCATCAGTGAAAGTCTGGAGCACTCCTACGAGCAGTACTTC. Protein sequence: CAISESLEHSYEQYF.